This entry lists 8 T cell receptor beta chains sequenced from one sample in a study of read filtering for tumor transcriptome and immune sequencing. This library used approximately 0.4 ug RNA and molecular barcoded adaptors spanning alpha/delta and beta/gamma chains. TCRdb re-called the reads with MiXCR, one entry per CDR3 protein. In the table there are around 65,000 distinct CDR3 sequences, about a fifth of which are singletons. The sequencing input was a population of CD138-negative cells sorted from bone marrow. The receptors come from a donor at least 40 years old with multiple myeloma.

This clonotype was counted only a few times. CDR3 DNA: TGTGCCAGCAGCCTGGGCGGGGGCCATTACAATGAGCAGTTCTTC. As protein: CASSLGGGHYNEQFF. V and J are TRBV3-1 and TRBJ2-1, with a possible D match to TRBD2 (7 bases). In germline, CDR1 is LGHDT, CDR2 YNNKEL (reference sequence). CDR3 length: 15 residues. V was shortened by 4 bases and J by 4 bases, with 14 bases between the two germline ends.

This clonotype was seen ten or more times. J is TRBJ2-1 and V is TRBV11-2, with D possibly matching TRBD2 (5 bases). The germline gives CDR1 SGHAT, CDR2 FQNNGV. V lost 7 bases and J lost 7, with 20 bases in between. The CDR3 spans 15 residues. The CDR3 is CASTPVLGVMNEQFF. CDR3 in DNA: TGTGCCAGCACTCCTGTCCTCGGGGTCATGAATGAGCAGTTCTTC.

This clonotype has at least ten counts. The J gene is TRBJ2-3, the V gene TRBV2; D tentatively fits TRBD1 or TRBD2 (5 bases each). Deletions cut 2 bases from V and 3 bases from J, with 6 bases between. Germline values: CDR1 SNHLY, CDR2 FYNNEI. The length of the CDR3 is 13 residues. CDR3 residues: CASSEWGTDTQYF. CDR3 coding DNA: TGTGCCAGCAGTGAATGGGGGACAGATACGCAGTATTTT.

The sample holds many counts of this clonotype. The chain uses TRBV5-4 and TRBJ2-3, with 8 bases that match TRBD2. With V trimmed by 6 bases and J by 6 bases, 15 bases remained unmatched. The CDR3 runs 16 residues. CDR1 SGHNT and CDR2 YYREEE come from the germline V gene (reference sequence). The chain's CDR3 is CASNRGGRSEGDTQYF. CDR3 DNA sequence: TGTGCCAGCAATCGAGGCGGGAGGTCGGAAGGCGATACGCAGTATTTT.

This clonotype showed up just a few times. The DNA of the CDR3 is TGTGCCAGCAGCCCCGGACTAGCGGGTTGGAATGAGCAGTTCTTC. It translates to CASSPGLAGWNEQFF. The V call is TRBV7-9, the J call TRBJ2-1, with 11 bases aligning to TRBD2. The CDR3 runs to 15 residues. Per germline, CDR1 SEHNR and CDR2 FQNEAQ (reference sequence). Trimming at V came to 5 bases and at J to 7 bases, leaving 7 bases not matched to a gene.

This clonotype was counted a few times. The chain joins TRBV6-2 or TRBV6-3 to TRBJ2-7; D is possibly TRBD1 (6 bases). The CDR3 is made up of 15 amino acids. The germline V and J ends were trimmed by 0 bases and 2 bases, with 11 bases remaining between them. Germline values: CDR1 MNHEY, CDR2 SVGEGT. The CDR3 DNA sequence: TGTGCCAGCAGTTACTCGAGCCAGGGGCCCTACGAGCAGTACTTC. Encoded protein: CASSYSSQGPYEQYF.

In the case of this clonotype: A much larger clone is a single base away; this may be a read error. The conserved phenylalanine or tryptophan normally closing the CDR3 is absent here, so this likely arose from a read error. The chain links TRBV7-6 to TRBJ1-1; D gene ambiguous. Germline loops: CDR1 SGHVS, CDR2 FNYEAQ. The V and J ends lost 2 bases and 6 bases respectively, with 10 bases between them. The CDR3 length is 13 residues. The CDR3 protein is CASSLSPRPEAFS. The CDR3 DNA is TGTGCCAGCAGCTTATCCCCGAGACCTGAAGCTTTCTCT.

This clonotype was counted between two and nine times. Possible read error: a much larger clone is one base away. Likely a read error: the CDR3 ends without its conserved phenylalanine or tryptophan. This chain connects TRBV5-1 to TRBJ2-7; D is possibly TRBD2 (6 bases). In germline, CDR1 is SGHRS, CDR2 YFSETQ. The ends were cut back, 5 bases at V and 5 bases at J, with 20 bases in the middle. The CDR3 length is 15 residues. This CDR3 is CASSKEGPPTDEQYL. The CDR3 DNA follows: TGCGCCAGCAGTAAGGAGGGTCCTCCGACGGACGAGCAGTACCTC.